This TCR beta chain was identified in a study of T cell repertoires in cytomegalovirus infection. The CDR3 totals 17 residues. V trimming: 1 base; J trimming: 3 bases; junction bases outside the gene matches: 10. The V gene's germline CDR1 is SGHAT and CDR2 FQNNGV. TCRdb re-analysed the reads in MiXCR, keeping a single row per CDR3 protein. This sample yields 300,000 or so distinct CDR3 sequences, of which about 25% are seen a single time; 13% belongs to the top ten. In the case of this clonotype: Its antigen remains unidentified.

The sequence came from a human donor in good health (CMV status not recorded). Some clones in this sample may be carry-over from other donors' samples. The source material was cultured PBMCs, sampled from culture after CMV antigen stimulation. The genes are TRBV11-2 and TRBJ2-3; 7 nucleotides match TRBD2. CDR3 nucleotides: TGTGCCAGCAGCTTAGGGCCTGGACTAGGATTGACAGATACGCAGTATTTT. The encoded protein is CASSLGPGLGLTDTQYF. The variable domain in full, with the rest retrieved from reference TRBV11-2 and TRBJ2-3, is EAGVAQSPRYKIIEKRQSVAFWCNPISGHATLYWYQQILGQGPKLLIQFQNNGVVDDSQLPKDRFSAERLKGVDSTLKIQPAKLEDSAVYLCASSLGPGLGLTDTQYFGPGTRLTVL.